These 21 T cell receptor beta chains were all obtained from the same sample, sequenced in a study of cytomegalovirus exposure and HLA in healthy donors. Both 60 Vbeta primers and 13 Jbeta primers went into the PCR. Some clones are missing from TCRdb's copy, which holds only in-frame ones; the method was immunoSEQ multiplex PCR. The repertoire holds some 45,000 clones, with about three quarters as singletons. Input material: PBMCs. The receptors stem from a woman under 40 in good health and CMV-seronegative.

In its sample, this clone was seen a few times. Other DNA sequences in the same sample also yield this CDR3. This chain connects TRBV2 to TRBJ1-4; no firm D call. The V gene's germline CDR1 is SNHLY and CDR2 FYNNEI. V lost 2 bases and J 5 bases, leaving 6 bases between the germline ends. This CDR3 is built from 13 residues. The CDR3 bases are TGTGCCAGCAGTGAAACCAGAAATGAAAAACTGTTTTTT. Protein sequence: CASSETRNEKLFF.

The CDR3 DNA reads as TGTGCCAGCGCAAGAGTGGATACGCAGTATTTT. This codes for CASARVDTQYF. This chain uses TRBV25-1 with TRBJ2-3, with D hard to call. Trimming pared 8 bases from V and 6 bases from J, leaving 9 bases between. CDR1 and CDR2 (germline): MGHDK, SYGVNS. This CDR3 has 11 amino acids.

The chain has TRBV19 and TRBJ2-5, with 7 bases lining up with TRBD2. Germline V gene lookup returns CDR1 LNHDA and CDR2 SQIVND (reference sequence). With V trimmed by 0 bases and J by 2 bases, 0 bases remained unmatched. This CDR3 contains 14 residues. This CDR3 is CASSIDGGQETQYF. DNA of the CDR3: TGTGCCAGTAGTATAGACGGGGGGCAAGAGACCCAGTACTTC.

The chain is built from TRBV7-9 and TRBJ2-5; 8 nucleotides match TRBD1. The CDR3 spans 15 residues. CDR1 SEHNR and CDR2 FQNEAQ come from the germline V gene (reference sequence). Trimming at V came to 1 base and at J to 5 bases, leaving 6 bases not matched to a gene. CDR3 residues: CASSLDAGGVETQYF. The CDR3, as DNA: TGTGCCAGCAGCTTAGACGCAGGGGGCGTGGAGACCCAGTACTTC.

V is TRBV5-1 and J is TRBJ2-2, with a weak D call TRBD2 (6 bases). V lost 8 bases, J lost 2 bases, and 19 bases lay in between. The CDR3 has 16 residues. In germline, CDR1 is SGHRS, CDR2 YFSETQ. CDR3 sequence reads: CASGAGGIINTGELFF. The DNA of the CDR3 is TGCGCCAGTGGGGCTGGCGGGATAATAAACACCGGGGAGCTGTTTTTT.

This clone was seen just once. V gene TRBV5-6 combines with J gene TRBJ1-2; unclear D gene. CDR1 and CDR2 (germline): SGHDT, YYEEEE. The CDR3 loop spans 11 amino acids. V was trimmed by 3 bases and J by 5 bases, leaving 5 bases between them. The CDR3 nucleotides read TGTGCCAGCAGCTGGCAGTATGGCTACACCTTC. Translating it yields CASSWQYGYTF.

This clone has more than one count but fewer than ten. CDR3 nucleotides: TGTGCCAGCAGTTACCTAGTCATACCTAGCAATCAGCCCCAGCATTTT. Translation: CASSYLVIPSNQPQHF. The rearrangement uses TRBV28 and TRBJ1-5; unclear D gene. Trimming shortened V by 4 bases and J by 0 bases, and 13 bases separated the two germline ends. Germline V gene data show CDR1 as MDHEN and CDR2 as SYDVKM. The CDR3 covers 16 residues.

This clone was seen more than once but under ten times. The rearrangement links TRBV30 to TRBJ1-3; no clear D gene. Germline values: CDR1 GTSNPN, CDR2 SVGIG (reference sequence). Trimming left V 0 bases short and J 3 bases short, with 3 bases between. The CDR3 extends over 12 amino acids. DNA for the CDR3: TGTGCCTGGAGTGTACTTGGAAACACCATATATTTT. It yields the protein CAWSVLGNTIYF.

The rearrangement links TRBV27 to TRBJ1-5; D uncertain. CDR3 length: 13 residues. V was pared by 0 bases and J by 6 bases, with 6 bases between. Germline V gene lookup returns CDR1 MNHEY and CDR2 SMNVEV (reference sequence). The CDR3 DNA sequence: TGTGCCAGCAGTTTATCTGGCGGTCAGCCCCAGCATTTT. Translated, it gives CASSLSGGQPQHF.

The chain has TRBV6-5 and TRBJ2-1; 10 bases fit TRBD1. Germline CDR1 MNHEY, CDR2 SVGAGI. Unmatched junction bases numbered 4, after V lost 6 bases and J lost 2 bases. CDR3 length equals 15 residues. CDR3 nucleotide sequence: TGTGCCAGCAGACCTGGACAGGGGGCCTACAATGAGCAGTTCTTC. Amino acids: CASRPGQGAYNEQFF.

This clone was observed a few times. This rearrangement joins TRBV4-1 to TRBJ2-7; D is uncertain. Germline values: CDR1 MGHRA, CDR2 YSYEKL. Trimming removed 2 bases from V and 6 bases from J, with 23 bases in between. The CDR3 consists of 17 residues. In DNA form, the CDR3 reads TGCGCCAGCAGCCAACTAGACCTCATCCCTACGAGTGGCGAGCAGTACTTC. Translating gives CASSQLDLIPTSGEQYF.

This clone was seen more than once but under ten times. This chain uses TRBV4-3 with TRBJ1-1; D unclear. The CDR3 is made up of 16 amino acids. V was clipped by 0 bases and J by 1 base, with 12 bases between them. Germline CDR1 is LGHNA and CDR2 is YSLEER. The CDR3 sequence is CASSQDLRLPNTEAFF. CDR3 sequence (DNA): TGCGCCAGCAGCCAAGATCTGAGGCTTCCGAACACTGAAGCTTTCTTT.

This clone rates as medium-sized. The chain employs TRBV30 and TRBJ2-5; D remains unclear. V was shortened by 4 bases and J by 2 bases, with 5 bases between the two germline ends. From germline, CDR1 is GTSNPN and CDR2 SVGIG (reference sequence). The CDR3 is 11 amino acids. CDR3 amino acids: CAWTLQETQYF. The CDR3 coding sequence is TGTGCCTGGACACTACAAGAGACCCAGTACTTC.

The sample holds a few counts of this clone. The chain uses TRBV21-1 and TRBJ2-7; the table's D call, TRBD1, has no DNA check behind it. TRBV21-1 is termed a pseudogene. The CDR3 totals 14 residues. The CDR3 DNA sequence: TGTGCCAGCAGCACAAACAGGGGGCAGAACGAGCAGTACTTC. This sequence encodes CASSTNRGQNEQYF.

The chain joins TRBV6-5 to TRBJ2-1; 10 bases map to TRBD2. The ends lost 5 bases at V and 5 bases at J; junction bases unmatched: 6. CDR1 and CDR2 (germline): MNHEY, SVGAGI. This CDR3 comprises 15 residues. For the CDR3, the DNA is TGTGCCAGCAGTCTTACTAGCGGGGCGAACAATGAGCAGTTCTTC. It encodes CASSLTSGANNEQFF.

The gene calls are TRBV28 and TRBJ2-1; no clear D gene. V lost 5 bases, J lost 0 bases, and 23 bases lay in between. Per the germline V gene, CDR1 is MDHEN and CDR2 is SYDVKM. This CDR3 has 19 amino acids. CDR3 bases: TGTGCCAGCAGTCCCTCAGGCTGGATTGGCCTGAGCTCCTACAATGAGCAGTTCTTC. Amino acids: CASSPSGWIGLSSYNEQFF.

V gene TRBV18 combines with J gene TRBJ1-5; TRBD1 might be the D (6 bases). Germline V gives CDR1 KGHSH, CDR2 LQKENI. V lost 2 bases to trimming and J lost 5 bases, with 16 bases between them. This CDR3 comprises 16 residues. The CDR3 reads CASSPIAGGIDQPQHF. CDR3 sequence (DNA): TGTGCCAGCTCACCAATTGCGGGGGGCATTGATCAGCCCCAGCATTTT.

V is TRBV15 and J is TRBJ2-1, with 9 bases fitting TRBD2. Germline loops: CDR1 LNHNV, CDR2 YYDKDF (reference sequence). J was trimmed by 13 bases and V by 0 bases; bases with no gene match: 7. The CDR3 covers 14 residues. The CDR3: CATSRDGVAGVQFF. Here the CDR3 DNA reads TGTGCCACCAGCAGAGATGGGGTAGCGGGAGTCCAGTTCTTC.

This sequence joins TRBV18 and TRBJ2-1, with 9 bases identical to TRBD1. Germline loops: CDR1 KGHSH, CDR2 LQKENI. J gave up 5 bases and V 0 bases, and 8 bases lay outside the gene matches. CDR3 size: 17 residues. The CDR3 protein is CASSPPITGTGNNEQFF. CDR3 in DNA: TGTGCCAGCTCACCACCTATAACCGGGACAGGGAACAATGAGCAGTTCTTC.

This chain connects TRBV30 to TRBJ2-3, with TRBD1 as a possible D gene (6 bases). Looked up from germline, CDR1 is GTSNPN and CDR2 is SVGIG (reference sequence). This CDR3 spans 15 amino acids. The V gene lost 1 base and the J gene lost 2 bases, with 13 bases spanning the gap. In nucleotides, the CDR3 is TGTGCCTGGAGTGCGGGACATACGGCCACAGATACGCAGTATTTT. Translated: CAWSAGHTATDTQYF.

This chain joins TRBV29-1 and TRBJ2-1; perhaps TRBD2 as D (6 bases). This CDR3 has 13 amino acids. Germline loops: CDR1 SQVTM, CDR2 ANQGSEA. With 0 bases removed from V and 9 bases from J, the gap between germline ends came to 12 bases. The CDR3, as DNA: TGCAGCGTTGAAGAGAAAAGACTAGGTGAGCAGTTCTTC. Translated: CSVEEKRLGEQFF.